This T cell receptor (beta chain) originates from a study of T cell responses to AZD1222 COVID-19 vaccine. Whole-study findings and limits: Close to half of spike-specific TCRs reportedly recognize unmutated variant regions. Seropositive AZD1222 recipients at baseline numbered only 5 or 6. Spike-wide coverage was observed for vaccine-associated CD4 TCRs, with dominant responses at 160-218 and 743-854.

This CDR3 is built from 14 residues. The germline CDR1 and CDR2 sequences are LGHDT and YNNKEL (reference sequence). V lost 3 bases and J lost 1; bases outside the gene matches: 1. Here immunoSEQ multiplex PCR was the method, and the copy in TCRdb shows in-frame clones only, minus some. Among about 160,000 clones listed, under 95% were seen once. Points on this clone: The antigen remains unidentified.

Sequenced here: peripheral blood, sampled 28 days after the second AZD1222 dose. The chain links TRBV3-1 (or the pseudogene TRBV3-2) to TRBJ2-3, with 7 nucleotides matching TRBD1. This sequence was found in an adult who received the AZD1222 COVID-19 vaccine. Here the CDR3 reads CASSHGTGTDTQYF. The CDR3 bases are TGTGCCAGCAGCCACGGGACAGGCACAGATACGCAGTATTTT.